This T cell receptor beta chain was recovered during a study of blood T cell repertoires in COVID-19. Original handling: Scientists estimated how many nucleated cells there were by amplifying reference gene primers. Using immunoSEQ multiplex PCR, the repertoire was profiled, and TCRdb retains in-frame clones only, with some absent. For V, J and clone size, that table is used; D and trimming come from the DNA. The repertoire has about 200,000 clones, approximately 80% of them found once; the top ten carry about 5.5%. The CDR3 has 11 amino acids. Germline CDR1 and CDR2: DFQATT and SNEGSKA (reference sequence). Trimming took 3 bases from V and 5 from J, leaving 7 bases between them.

This sequence originates from a woman in her sixties with acute COVID-19. This chain joins TRBV20-1 and TRBJ1-1, with D possibly matching TRBD1 (5 bases). Specimen: PBMCs or T cells enriched from blood (not recorded which). The CDR3 DNA reads as TGCAGTGCTAGCCAGGGTACTGAAGCTTTCTTT. The encoded protein is CSASQGTEAFF.